This entry lists 16 T cell receptor beta chains sequenced from one sample in a study of blood T cell repertoires in COVID-19. Profiled with immunoSEQ multiplex PCR; TCRdb holds only in-frame clones, not every one. The table includes fewer than 150,000 clones, more than 70% detected once. Sequenced: peripheral blood. These receptors were taken from an older woman with COVID-19, enrolled during active disease.

V usage is TRBV10-3 and J usage is TRBJ1-2; 7 bases agree with TRBD1. Germline CDR1 and CDR2: ENHRY and SYGVKD. The CDR3 covers 15 residues. Trimming took 4 bases from V and 2 from J; bases not matched to a gene: 7. Written as DNA, the CDR3 is TGTGCCATCAGTGGGAGGGACAGAGTAAACTATGGCTACACCTTC. Residues: CAISGRDRVNYGYTF.

The chain carries TRBV5-1 and TRBJ1-2; TRBD1 aligns across 7 bases. CDR1 is SGHRS, CDR2 YFSETQ, per germline. The CDR3 is 13 amino acids. The trim removed 2 bases at V and 8 bases at J, leaving 6 bases unmatched. CDR3 in DNA: TGCGCCAGCAGCTTCACAGGGGCCCAGGGCTACACCTTC. Translated, it gives CASSFTGAQGYTF.

The rearrangement links TRBV6-6 to TRBJ1-4; D might be TRBD1 (6 bases). The CDR3 has 12 amino acids. Trimming took off 0 bases at V and 12 bases at J, with 8 bases between the two ends. Looked up from germline, CDR1 is MNHNY and CDR2 is SVGAGI (reference sequence). In DNA, the CDR3 is TGTGCCAGCAGTTACTCAGCAGGGGAACTGTTTTTT. Its protein is CASSYSAGELFF.

This chain uses TRBV5-6 with TRBJ1-2; tentative D call: TRBD1 (5 bases). Between the trimmed V and J ends, which lost 0 bases and 4 bases, there was a span of 7 bases. The CDR3 has 13 residues. Germline V gene lookup returns CDR1 SGHDT and CDR2 YYEEEE. The CDR3 DNA sequence: TGTGCCAGCAGCTTGGGACAGATCTATGGCTACACCTTC. It specifies CASSLGQIYGYTF.

About this clone itself: The same CDR3 is also encoded by other DNA sequences in this sample. The rearrangement links TRBV14 to TRBJ1-2; D is unresolved. V was pared by 5 bases and J by 8 bases, with 15 bases between. This CDR3 has 13 amino acids. Germline CDR1 SGHDN, CDR2 FVKESK. The CDR3 here is CASSSRRGNGYTF. As DNA, the CDR3 is TGTGCCAGCAGCTCTCGGCGGGGAAACGGCTACACCTTC. The entire variable domain, with the rest obtained from reference TRBV14 and TRBJ1-2, is as follows: EAGVTQFPSHSVIEKGQTVTLRCDPISGHDNLYWYRRVMGKEIKFLLHFVKESKQDESGMPNNRFLAERTGGTYSTLKVQPAELEDSGVYFCASSSRRGNGYTFGSGTRLTVV.

The rearrangement joins TRBV30 to TRBJ2-5, with 8 bases identical to TRBD2. V lost 3 bases, J lost 7 bases, and 13 bases stayed unmatched. This CDR3 contains 15 residues. The germline V gene has CDR1 GTSNPN and CDR2 SVGIG (reference sequence). CDR3 nucleotides: TGTGCCTGGAGCGGCGTAGCGGGGACCTCAACGACCCAGTACTTC. Its protein is CAWSGVAGTSTTQYF.

The J gene is TRBJ1-2, the V gene TRBV27; 7 bases line up with TRBD1. The trim removed 5 bases at V and 2 bases at J, leaving 5 bases unmatched. This CDR3 has 14 amino acids. Germline V gene lookup returns CDR1 MNHEY and CDR2 SMNVEV (reference sequence). DNA for the CDR3: TGTGCCAGCAGTCCCACGACAGGGAACTATGGCTACACCTTC. Encoded protein: CASSPTTGNYGYTF.

The CDR3 protein is CATSGDRVAINSPLHF. The DNA for the CDR3 is TGTGCCACCAGTGGAGACAGGGTGGCGATTAATTCACCCCTCCACTTT. This chain joins TRBV24-1 and TRBJ1-6; 7 nucleotides line up with TRBD1. CDR1 and CDR2 (germline): KGHDR, SFDVKD. The CDR3 covers 16 residues. Trimming cost V 5 bases and J 6 bases; bases outside gene matches: 9.

In its sample, this clone was seen once. The gene calls are TRBV6-4 and TRBJ2-3; 10 bases are a match to TRBD2. The junction had 4 bases not matched to a gene; V was cut back by 4 bases and J by 0 bases. The CDR3 runs 16 residues. Per the germline V gene, CDR1 is MRHNA and CDR2 is SNTAGT. This chain's CDR3 is CASSAGTSVSTDTQYF. In nucleotides, the CDR3 is TGTGCCAGCAGTGCGGGGACTAGCGTTAGCACAGATACGCAGTATTTT.

V and J are TRBV6-5 and TRBJ1-2, with 8 bases matching TRBD1. From germline, CDR1 is MNHEY and CDR2 SVGAGI. V shed 8 bases and J 2 bases; nucleotides not matched to a gene: 1. This CDR3 has 12 amino acids. CDR3 amino acids: CASYRGNYGYTF. CDR3 nucleotides: TGTGCCAGCTACAGGGGGAACTATGGCTACACCTTC.

The genes are TRBV7-9 and TRBJ2-1, with a weak D call TRBD2 (6 bases). Deletions cut 5 bases from V and 6 bases from J, with 17 bases between. Germline values: CDR1 SEHNR, CDR2 FQNEAQ (reference sequence). The CDR3 is 15 amino acids. The CDR3, as DNA: TGTGCCAGCAGCCCGGGGACTGGGGGATCCAATGAGCAGTTCTTC. This translates into CASSPGTGGSNEQFF.

This sequence joins TRBV18 and TRBJ1-1, with a weak D call TRBD1 (6 bases). Looked up from germline, CDR1 is KGHSH and CDR2 is LQKENI. The CDR3 consists of 15 residues. Trimming pared 6 bases from V and 3 bases from J, leaving 17 bases between. Here the CDR3 DNA reads TGTGCCAGCTCGCCTCAACAGGGATCCCACACTGAAGCTTTCTTT. It translates to CASSPQQGSHTEAFF.

The chain has TRBV6-2 or TRBV6-3 and TRBJ1-1; the match to TRBD1 covers 7 bases. Trimming took 6 bases from V and 3 from J; bases not matched to a gene: 13. This CDR3 spans 16 amino acids. Germline V gene lookup returns CDR1 MNHEY and CDR2 SVGEGT. Here the CDR3 reads CASSLLTTGMDTEAFF. The CDR3 nucleotides are TGTGCCAGCAGCCTACTTACGACAGGGATGGACACTGAAGCTTTCTTT.

This chain links TRBV10-1 with TRBJ1-5; 7 nucleotides agree with TRBD1. Looked up from germline, CDR1 is WNHNN and CDR2 is SYGVQD (reference sequence). Germline trimming cut 6 bases from V and 7 bases from J; bases unmatched to any gene: 6. This CDR3 is built from 13 residues. DNA of the CDR3: TGCGCCAGCAGCCAGACAGGGAGGCAGCCCCAGCATTTT. It yields the protein CASSQTGRQPQHF.

J is TRBJ1-2 and V is TRBV18; D is uncertain. Between the trimmed V and J ends, which lost 4 bases and 6 bases, there was a span of 12 bases. CDR1 is KGHSH and CDR2 is LQKENI in the germline V gene. The CDR3 is made up of 13 amino acids. The chain's CDR3 is CASSRSREDGYTF. CDR3 sequence (DNA): TGTGCCAGCTCACGTAGTCGGGAGGATGGCTACACCTTC. The variable domain in full, with the rest retrieved from reference TRBV18 and TRBJ1-2, is NAGVMQNPRHLVRRRGQEARLRCSPMKGHSHVYWYRQLPEEGLKFMVYLQKENIIDESGMPKERFSAEFPKEGPSILRIQQVVRGDSAAYFCASSRSREDGYTFGSGTRLTVV.

The chain is built from TRBV5-1 and TRBJ2-3; 7 positions agree with TRBD2. The CDR3 has 17 residues. Germline V gene data show CDR1 as SGHRS and CDR2 as YFSETQ. After removal of 6 bases from V and 0 bases from J, the junction contained 13 bases not matched to a gene. CDR3 nucleotides: TGCGCCAGCACCGGTAGGGCTAGCGGTTCGAGCACAGATACGCAGTATTTT. Amino acids: CASTGRASGSSTDTQYF.